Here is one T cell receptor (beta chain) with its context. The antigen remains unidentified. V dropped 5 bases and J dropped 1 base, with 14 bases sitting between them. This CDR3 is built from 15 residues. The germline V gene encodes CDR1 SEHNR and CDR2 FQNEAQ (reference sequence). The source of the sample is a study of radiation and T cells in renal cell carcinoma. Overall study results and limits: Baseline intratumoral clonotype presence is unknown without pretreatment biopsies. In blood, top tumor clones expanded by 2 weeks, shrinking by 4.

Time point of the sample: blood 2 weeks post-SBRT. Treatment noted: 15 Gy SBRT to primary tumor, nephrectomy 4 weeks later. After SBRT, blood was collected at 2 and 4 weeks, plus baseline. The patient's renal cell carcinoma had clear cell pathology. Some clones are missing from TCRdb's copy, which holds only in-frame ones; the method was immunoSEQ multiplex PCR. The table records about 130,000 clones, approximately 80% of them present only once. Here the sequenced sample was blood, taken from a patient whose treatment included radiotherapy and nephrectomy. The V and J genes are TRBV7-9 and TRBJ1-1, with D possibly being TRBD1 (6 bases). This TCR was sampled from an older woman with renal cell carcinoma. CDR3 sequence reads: CASSPWTVRNTEAFF. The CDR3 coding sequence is TGTGCCAGCAGCCCGTGGACAGTGCGGAACACTGAAGCTTTCTTT.